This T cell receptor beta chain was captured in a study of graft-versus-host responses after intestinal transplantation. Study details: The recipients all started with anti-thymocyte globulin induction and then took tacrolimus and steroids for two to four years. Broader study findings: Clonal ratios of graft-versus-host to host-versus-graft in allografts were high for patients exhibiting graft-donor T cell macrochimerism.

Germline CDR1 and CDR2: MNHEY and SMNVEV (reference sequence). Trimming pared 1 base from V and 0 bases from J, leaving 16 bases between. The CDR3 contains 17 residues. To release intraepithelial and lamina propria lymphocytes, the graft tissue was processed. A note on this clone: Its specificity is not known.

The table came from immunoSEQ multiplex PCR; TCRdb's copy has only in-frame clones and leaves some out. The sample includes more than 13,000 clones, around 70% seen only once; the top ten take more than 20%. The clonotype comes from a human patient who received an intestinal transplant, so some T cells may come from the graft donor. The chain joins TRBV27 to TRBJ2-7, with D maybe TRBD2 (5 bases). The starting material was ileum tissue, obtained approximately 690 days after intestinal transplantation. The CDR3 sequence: CASSLFRPTSYSYEQYF. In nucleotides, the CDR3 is TGTGCCAGCAGTTTATTTAGGCCTACTAGTTACTCCTACGAGCAGTACTTC.